This T cell receptor (beta chain) was documented in a study of response to subunit inactivated influenza vaccine. TCRdb reprocessed the RT-PCR reads via MiXCR and lists one record per CDR3 protein. The profile covers hundreds of thousands of distinct CDR3 sequences, with about 14% appearing a single time and 7.5% to 8% taken by the ten largest. This clonotype was counted a few times. CDR3 size: 14 residues. V shed 2 bases, J shed 5 bases, and the junction held 6 bases outside the gene matches. CDR1 and CDR2 from the germline V gene are DFQATT and SNEGSKA (reference sequence). V gene TRBV20-1 combines with J gene TRBJ2-3; the match to TRBD2 covers 8 bases. Source: PBMCs from blood, taken 14 days before vaccination. This TCR derives from a man over 45 who received an inactivated influenza vaccine. The CDR3, as DNA: TGCAGTGCTAGAACTAGCGGAAAGGGAGATACGCAGTATTTT. This codes for CSARTSGKGDTQYF.